This T cell receptor (beta chain) emerged from a study of blood T cell repertoires in COVID-19. Background on the study: Sources were T cells, B-cell-depleted T cells, or PBMCs; the material itself was cDNA or gDNA.

Only in-frame clones appear in the TCRdb table, and some are missing; sequencing was by immunoSEQ multiplex PCR. The table records about 180,000 clones, about 89% of them present only once. The trim removed 6 bases at V and 2 bases at J, leaving 6 bases unmatched. Germline CDR1 is MNHEY and CDR2 is SMNVEV (reference sequence). This CDR3 contains 14 residues. This receptor was identified in a man between 18 and 35 years old who had recovered from COVID-19. Material: peripheral blood. V and J are TRBV27 and TRBJ1-2; 7 positions agree with TRBD1. The CDR3 is CASRPDRVNYGYTF. In nucleotides, the CDR3 is TGTGCCAGCAGGCCCGACAGGGTCAACTATGGCTACACCTTC.